A single sample gave rise to the 20 T cell receptor beta chains below, sequenced in a study of T-cell memory formation after mild COVID-19. TCRdb itself ran the 5' RACE reads through MiXCR, one entry per CDR3 protein. The repertoire includes under 200,000 distinct CDR3 sequences, 11% of them detected once, and approximately 3.8% sits in the top ten. What was sequenced was PBMCs or a T cell subset sorted from them (not recorded which). Receptor source: a man aged 18 to 29 who had mild COVID-19 (a few samples of this study predate the infection). Cell type and time point are not known.

A few counts support this clonotype. V is TRBV7-6 and J is TRBJ2-7, with 10 bases aligning to TRBD2. V lost 0 bases, J lost 5 bases, and 10 bases stayed unmatched. The CDR3 consists of 17 residues. CDR1 SGHVS and CDR2 FNYEAQ come from the germline V gene. CDR3 in amino acids: CASSLALWSGGVHEQYF. For the CDR3, the DNA is TGTGCCAGCAGCTTAGCGTTGTGGAGCGGGGGGGTCCACGAGCAGTACTTC.

The chain has TRBV7-9 and TRBJ2-7; D is ambiguous. Looked up from germline, CDR1 is SEHNR and CDR2 is FQNEAQ (reference sequence). The CDR3 is 11 residues long. V was pared by 5 bases and J by 6 bases, with 8 bases between. The CDR3 loop is CASSITSEQYV. The CDR3 DNA follows: TGTGCCAGCAGCATTACGTCCGAGCAGTACGTC.

Ten or more counts support this clonotype. V and J are TRBV4-1 and TRBJ2-7; D perhaps matches TRBD1 (6 bases). CDR1 MGHRA and CDR2 YSYEKL come from the germline V gene. There are 16 residues in the CDR3. V shed 0 bases and J shed 7 bases, with 19 bases lying between them. The CDR3 here is CASSQDWGRRANEQYF. The CDR3 region has the DNA TGCGCCAGCAGCCAAGATTGGGGGCGGAGAGCTAATGAGCAGTACTTC.

The chain has TRBV10-3 and TRBJ1-6; 9 bases are shared with TRBD1. Per the germline V gene, CDR1 is ENHRY and CDR2 is SYGVKD. The CDR3 is 14 residues long. J lost 8 bases, V lost 3 bases, and 2 bases had no gene match. CDR3 sequence (DNA): TGTGCCATCAGTGACAGGACAGGGGATTCACCCCTCCACTTT. The encoded protein is CAISDRTGDSPLHF.

This clonotype was counted between two and nine times. The chain joins TRBV4-1 to TRBJ1-1, with 9 bases aligning to TRBD1. The germline V gene has CDR1 MGHRA and CDR2 YSYEKL. J was trimmed by 10 bases and V by 0 bases; bases with no gene match: 9. The CDR3 has 15 amino acids. CDR3 protein: CASSQEQGARFLAFF. CDR3 nucleotide sequence: TGCGCCAGCAGCCAAGAACAGGGGGCGCGATTTCTAGCTTTCTTT.

This clonotype has ten or more counts. The chain joins TRBV4-3 to TRBJ2-2; no reliable D call. The CDR3 extends over 15 amino acids. V was pared by 4 bases and J by 1 base, with 10 bases between. CDR1 and CDR2 (germline): LGHNA, YSLEER. The CDR3 spells CASSPWTVNTGELFF. CDR3 nucleotides: TGCGCCAGCAGCCCATGGACGGTGAACACCGGGGAGCTGTTTTTT.

There are a few counts of this clonotype. The gene calls are TRBV4-3 and TRBJ2-2; D remains ambiguous. Deletions cut 0 bases from V and 6 bases from J, with 14 bases between. Germline CDR1 and CDR2: LGHNA and YSLEER. The CDR3 consists of 16 residues. The CDR3 nucleotides are TGCGCCAGCAGCCAAGATTTGGCAACAGCGTCCGGGGAGCTGTTTTTT. Protein sequence: CASSQDLATASGELFF.

The CDR3 DNA reads TGTGCCAGCAGTTTGAGGGAAGTAGCTGGAAACACCATATATTTT. This gives the protein CASSLREVAGNTIYF. This rearrangement joins TRBV28 to TRBJ1-3; D gene unclear. Trimming pared 3 bases from V and 2 bases from J, leaving 11 bases between. The germline CDR1 and CDR2 sequences are MDHEN and SYDVKM. The CDR3 sequence is 15 residues long.

The table lists this clonotype with many counts. In DNA form, the CDR3 reads TGCGCCAGCAGCTCCGGGACAGGGGTTACAGATACGCAGTATTTT. Translating it yields CASSSGTGVTDTQYF. The rearrangement links TRBV5-1 to TRBJ2-3; 10 nucleotides align to TRBD1. J lost 3 bases, V lost 3 bases, and 4 bases had no gene match. Germline-derived CDR1 and CDR2 are SGHRS and YFSETQ. This CDR3 comprises 15 residues. The entire variable domain, with the rest obtained from reference TRBV5-1 and TRBJ2-3, is as follows: KAGVTQTPRYLIKTRGQQVTLSCSPISGHRSVSWYQQTPGQGLQFLFEYFSETQRNKGNFPGRFSGRQFSNSRSEMNVSTLELGDSALYLCASSSGTGVTDTQYFGPGTRLTVL.

This clonotype has more than one count but fewer than ten. The chain joins TRBV24-1 to TRBJ2-5; D possibly corresponds to TRBD2 (5 bases). Deletions cut 5 bases from V and 2 bases from J, with 11 bases between. The CDR3 has 14 residues. Germline V gene sequence: CDR1 KGHDR, CDR2 SFDVKD. CDR3 sequence: CATSGPGLQETQYF. The CDR3 DNA sequence: TGTGCCACCAGTGGACCGGGGTTACAAGAGACCCAGTACTTC.

This clonotype was seen a single time. The gene calls are TRBV20-1 and TRBJ1-2; D unresolved. V lost 2 bases to trimming and J lost 0 bases, with 16 bases between them. Germline-derived CDR1 and CDR2 are DFQATT and SNEGSKA (reference sequence). This CDR3 has 16 residues. The CDR3 nucleotides read TGCAGTGCTAGACCGGCATTAACACGTTCTAACTATGGCTACACCTTC. Translated: CSARPALTRSNYGYTF.

Written as DNA, the CDR3 is TGCGCCAGCAGCTTGGCCGGGACAGGGGGGGAGACCCAGTACTTC. This translates into CASSLAGTGGETQYF. The V call is TRBV5-1, the J call TRBJ2-5, with TRBD1 matching over 11 bases. The CDR3 runs 15 residues. The germline gives CDR1 SGHRS, CDR2 YFSETQ. Trimming removed 0 bases from V and 5 bases from J; junction bases left unmatched: 3.

The chain joins TRBV20-1 to TRBJ2-1; D remains unclear. Trimming pared 3 bases from V and 3 bases from J, leaving 9 bases between. Germline loops: CDR1 DFQATT, CDR2 SNEGSKA (reference sequence). The CDR3 runs 13 residues. CDR3 region: CSASQAGYNEQFF. In DNA, the CDR3 is TGCAGTGCTAGCCAGGCTGGCTACAATGAGCAGTTCTTC.

V is TRBV4-3 and J is TRBJ2-3, with TRBD2 matching 8 bases. The trim removed 0 bases at V and 4 bases at J, leaving 9 bases unmatched. The CDR3 is 17 residues long. CDR1 is LGHNA and CDR2 is YSLEER in the germline V gene. Here the CDR3 DNA reads TGCGCCAGCAGCCAAGATGGACGCGGACTAGCCGCAGATACGCAGTATTTT. It encodes CASSQDGRGLAADTQYF.

This clonotype was picked up a small number of times. The CDR3 protein is CASSVTGPETQYF. CDR3 coding DNA: TGCGCCAGCAGCGTGACAGGTCCGGAGACCCAGTACTTC. V gene TRBV5-1 combines with J gene TRBJ2-5, with a tentative D call TRBD1 (6 bases). The germline gives CDR1 SGHRS, CDR2 YFSETQ. V dropped 4 bases and J dropped 5 bases, with 12 bases sitting between them. The CDR3 is 13 amino acids. Looking up the rest from reference TRBV5-1 and TRBJ2-5 gives the full variable domain: KAGVTQTPRYLIKTRGQQVTLSCSPISGHRSVSWYQQTPGQGLQFLFEYFSETQRNKGNFPGRFSGRQFSNSRSEMNVSTLELGDSALYLCASSVTGPETQYFGPGTRLLVL.

In this sample, this clonotype turned up a few times. The V call is TRBV3-1, the J call TRBJ2-5, with 10 bases matching TRBD2. CDR1 is LGHDT, CDR2 YNNKEL, per germline (reference sequence). J was trimmed by 9 bases and V by 1 base; bases with no gene match: 8. This CDR3 is built from 15 residues. CDR3 region: CASSQVLAGTEAQYF. Written as DNA, the CDR3 is TGTGCCAGCAGCCAAGTACTAGCGGGGACTGAGGCCCAGTACTTC.

This sequence joins TRBV5-1 and TRBJ2-5; D might be TRBD1 or TRBD2, each matching 5 bases. Germline CDR1 and CDR2: SGHRS and YFSETQ. V dropped 3 bases and J dropped 5 bases, with 20 bases sitting between them. There are 16 residues in the CDR3. CDR3 coding DNA: TGCGCCAGCAGCTACCTCCGGGGCCAGATCCGGGAGACCCAGTACTTC. Translating it yields CASSYLRGQIRETQYF.

This clonotype was found a few times. The genes are TRBV4-2 and TRBJ1-5; D not certain. V was clipped by 0 bases and J by 7 bases, with 7 bases between them. The CDR3 runs to 13 residues. CDR1 LGHNA and CDR2 YNFKEQ come from the germline V gene. This CDR3 reads CASSQDLRQPQHF. The CDR3 nucleotides read TGTGCCAGCAGCCAAGATCTCCGACAGCCCCAGCATTTT.

This clonotype was counted at least ten times. This chain connects TRBV12-3 or TRBV12-4 to TRBJ1-1; D gene unclear. The CDR3 is 14 residues long. V lost 2 bases, J lost 5 bases, and 12 bases lay in between. The CDR3 coding sequence is TGTGCCAGCAGTTTAATGGGTACCGTTACTGAAGCTTTCTTT. It is translated as CASSLMGTVTEAFF.

At least ten counts were recorded for this clonotype. J is TRBJ2-6 and V is TRBV29-1; no clear D. The CDR3 consists of 14 residues. CDR1 is SQVTM and CDR2 is ANQGSEA in the germline V gene. V was cut by 3 bases and J by 0 bases, with 6 bases left in between. CDR3 protein: CSVDESSGANVLTF. In DNA, the CDR3 is TGCAGCGTTGATGAGAGCTCTGGGGCCAACGTCCTGACTTTC. Combining the CDR3 with reference TRBV29-1 and TRBJ2-6 gives the whole variable domain SAVISQKPSRDICQRGTSLTIQCQVDSQVTMMFWYRQQPGQSLTLIATANQGSEATYESGFVIDKFPISRPNLTFSTLTVSNMSPEDSSIYLCSVDESSGANVLTFGAGSRLTVL.